Listed below are T cell receptor beta chains from one sample, sequenced in a study of post-analysis software for immune sequencing data. One entry per CDR3 protein, called by TCRdb with MiXCR from the PCR reads. The sample comprises almost 700,000 distinct CDR3 sequences, over 45% of which are singletons, and 11% rests with the top ten. Specimen: blood. These receptors originate from a girl aged 2-10 years with multiple sclerosis. Each CDR3 is given with its conserved first and last residue. The D gene is left open where the match is weak. Rows give clone size only sometimes, using once, few, many, or a class for an expanded clone.

J gene: TRBJ2-5; D gene: TRBD2; V gene: TRBV29-1; clone size: few; CDR3 protein: CSVPGLAPETQYF; CDR3 DNA: TGCAGCGTCCCGGGACTAGCGCCAGAGACCCAGTACTTC
J gene: TRBJ2-3; D gene: TRBD1; V gene: TRBV28; clone size: few; CDR3 protein: CASSFLDRDTDTQYF; CDR3 DNA: TGTGCCAGCAGTTTTCTAGACAGGGACACAGATACGCAGTATTTT
J gene: TRBJ2-6; D gene: TRBD1; V gene: TRBV24-1; clone size: -; CDR3 protein: CATSDYRGLGANVLTF; CDR3 DNA: TGTGCCACCAGTGATTACAGGGGGCTCGGGGCCAACGTCCTGACTTTC
J gene: TRBJ2-6; D gene: -; V gene: TRBV7-9; clone size: -; CDR3 protein: CASSLPGAGAAGANVLTF; CDR3 DNA: TGTGCCAGCAGCCTCCCGGGGGCGGGAGCAGCTGGGGCCAACGTCCTGACTTTC
J gene: TRBJ1-5; D gene: TRBD1; V gene: TRBV6-5; clone size: once; CDR3 protein: CASSVTGGLNQPQHF; CDR3 DNA: TGTGCCAGCAGTGTCACAGGGGGCCTCAATCAGCCCCAGCATTTT
J gene: TRBJ2-7; D gene: TRBD2; V gene: TRBV5-1; clone size: few; CDR3 protein: CASSPGGISRLGEQYF; CDR3 DNA: TGCGCCAGCAGCCCGGGAGGAATATCGCGGTTGGGCGAGCAGTACTTC
J gene: TRBJ1-2; D gene: -; V gene: TRBV10-3; clone size: few; CDR3 protein: CAISGGSRTAYGYTF; CDR3 DNA: TGTGCCATCAGTGGGGGTAGCAGGACAGCCTATGGCTACACCTTC
J gene: TRBJ2-3; D gene: TRBD2; V gene: TRBV5-4; clone size: few; CDR3 protein: CASSIAGGSTDTQYF; CDR3 DNA: TGTGCCAGCAGCATCGCGGGGGGGAGCACAGATACGCAGTATTTT
J gene: TRBJ2-1; D gene: -; V gene: TRBV7-9; clone size: -; CDR3 protein: CASSLEGAEQFF; CDR3 DNA: TGTGCCAGCAGCTTAGAGGGAGCTGAGCAGTTCTTC
J gene: TRBJ2-6; D gene: -; V gene: TRBV21-1; clone size: many; CDR3 protein: CASSKARWDFTANVLTF; CDR3 DNA: TGTGCCAGCAGCAAAGCTCGCTGGGACTTCACAGCCAACGTCCTGACTTTC
J gene: TRBJ2-3; D gene: -; V gene: TRBV5-1; clone size: -; CDR3 protein: CASSLAGPGTDTQYF; CDR3 DNA: TGCGCCAGCAGCTTGGCCGGGCCAGGCACAGATACGCAGTATTTT
J gene: TRBJ2-5; D gene: -; V gene: TRBV29-1; clone size: once; CDR3 protein: CSVEDAGRGTQYF; CDR3 DNA: TGCAGCGTTGAAGATGCGGGCCGCGGGACCCAGTACTTC
J gene: TRBJ1-2; D gene: TRBD1; V gene: TRBV28; clone size: -; CDR3 protein: CASSFPQGATYGYTF; CDR3 DNA: TGTGCCAGCAGTTTCCCACAGGGGGCAACCTATGGCTACACCTTC
J gene: TRBJ2-7; D gene: -; V gene: TRBV5-1; clone size: -; CDR3 protein: CASSPLSGTLSYEQYF; CDR3 DNA: TGCGCCAGCAGCCCCCTCTCAGGGACGCTTTCCTACGAGCAGTACTTC
J gene: TRBJ1-2; D gene: -; V gene: TRBV27; clone size: few; CDR3 protein: CASSPGQFYGYTF; CDR3 DNA: TGTGCCAGCAGTCCCGGACAGTTTTATGGCTACACCTTC
J gene: TRBJ1-5; D gene: -; V gene: TRBV15; clone size: -; CDR3 protein: CATTPTFNSNQPQHF; CDR3 DNA: TGTGCCACCACTCCGACATTTAATAGCAATCAGCCCCAGCATTTT
J gene: TRBJ1-5; D gene: TRBD1; V gene: TRBV5-6; clone size: -; CDR3 protein: CDSSSDGQGGQPQHF; CDR3 DNA: TGTGACAGCAGCTCCGATGGACAGGGCGGCCAGCCCCAGCATTTT
J gene: TRBJ2-2; D gene: -; V gene: TRBV3-1; clone size: -; CDR3 protein: CASSQGSFGGELFF; CDR3 DNA: TGTGCCAGCAGCCAAGGTAGCTTTGGCGGGGAGCTGTTTTTT
J gene: TRBJ1-2; D gene: TRBD1; V gene: TRBV5-1; clone size: few; CDR3 protein: CASSSGQGPRNYGYTF; CDR3 DNA: TGCGCCAGCAGCAGCGGACAGGGGCCCCGTAACTATGGCTACACCTTC
J gene: TRBJ2-3; D gene: -; V gene: TRBV7-2; clone size: few; CDR3 protein: CASSLGWGTAYF; CDR3 DNA: TGTGCCAGCAGCTTAGGTTGGGGTACTGCGTATTTT